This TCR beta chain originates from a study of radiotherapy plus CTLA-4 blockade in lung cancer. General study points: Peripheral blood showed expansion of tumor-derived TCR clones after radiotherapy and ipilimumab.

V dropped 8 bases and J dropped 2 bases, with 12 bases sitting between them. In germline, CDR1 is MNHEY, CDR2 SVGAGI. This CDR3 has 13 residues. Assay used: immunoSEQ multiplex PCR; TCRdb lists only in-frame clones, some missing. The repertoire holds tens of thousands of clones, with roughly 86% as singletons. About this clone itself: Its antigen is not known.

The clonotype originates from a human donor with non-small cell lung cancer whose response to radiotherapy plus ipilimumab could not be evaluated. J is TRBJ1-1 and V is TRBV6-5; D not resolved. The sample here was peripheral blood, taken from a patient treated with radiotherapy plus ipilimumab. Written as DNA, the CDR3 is TGTGCCAGCCTTAGCACAAAAAACACTGAAGCTTTCTTT. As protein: CASLSTKNTEAFF.